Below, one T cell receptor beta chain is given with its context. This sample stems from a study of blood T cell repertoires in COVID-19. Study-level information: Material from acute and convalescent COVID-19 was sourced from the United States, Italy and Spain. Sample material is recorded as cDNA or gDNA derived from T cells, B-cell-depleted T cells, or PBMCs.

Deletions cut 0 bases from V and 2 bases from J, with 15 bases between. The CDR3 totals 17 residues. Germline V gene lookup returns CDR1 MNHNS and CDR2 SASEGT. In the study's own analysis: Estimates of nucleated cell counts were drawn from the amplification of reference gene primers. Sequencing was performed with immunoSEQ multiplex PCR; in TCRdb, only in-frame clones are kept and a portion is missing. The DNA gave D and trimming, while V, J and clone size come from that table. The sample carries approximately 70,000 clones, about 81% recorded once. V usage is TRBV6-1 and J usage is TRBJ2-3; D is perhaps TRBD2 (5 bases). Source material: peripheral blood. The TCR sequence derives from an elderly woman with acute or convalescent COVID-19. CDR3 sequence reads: CASSEARALLPTDTQYF. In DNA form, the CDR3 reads TGTGCCAGCAGTGAAGCGCGGGCTCTCCTCCCCACAGATACGCAGTATTTT.